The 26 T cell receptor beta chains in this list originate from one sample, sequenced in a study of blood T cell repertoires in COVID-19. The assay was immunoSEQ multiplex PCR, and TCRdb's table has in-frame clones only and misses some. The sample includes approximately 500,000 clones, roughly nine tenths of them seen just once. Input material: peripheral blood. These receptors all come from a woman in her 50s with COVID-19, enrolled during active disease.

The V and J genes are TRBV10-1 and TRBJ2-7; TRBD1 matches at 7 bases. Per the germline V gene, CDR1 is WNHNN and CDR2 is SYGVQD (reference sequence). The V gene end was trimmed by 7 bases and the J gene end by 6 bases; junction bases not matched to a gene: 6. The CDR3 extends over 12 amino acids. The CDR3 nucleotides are TGCGCCAGCACCGACAGGGTCGGCGAGCAGTACTTC. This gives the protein CASTDRVGEQYF.

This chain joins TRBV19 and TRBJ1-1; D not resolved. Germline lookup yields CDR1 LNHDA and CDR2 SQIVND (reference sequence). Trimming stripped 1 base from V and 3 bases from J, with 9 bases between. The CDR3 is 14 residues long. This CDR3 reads CASSIGRRDTEAFF. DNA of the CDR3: TGTGCCAGTAGTATAGGCAGGAGGGACACTGAAGCTTTCTTT. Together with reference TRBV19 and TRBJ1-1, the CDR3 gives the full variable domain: DGGITQSPKYLFRKEGQNVTLSCEQNLNHDAMYWYRQDPGQGLRLIYYSQIVNDFQKGDIAEGYSVSREKKESFPLTVTSAQKNPTAFYLCASSIGRRDTEAFFGQGTRLTVV.

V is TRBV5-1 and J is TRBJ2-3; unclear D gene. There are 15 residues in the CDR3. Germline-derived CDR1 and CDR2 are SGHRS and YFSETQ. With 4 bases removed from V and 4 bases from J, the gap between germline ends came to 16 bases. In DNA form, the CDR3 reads TGCGCCAGCAGCGCGAACGGCCCGGCGGCAGATACGCAGTATTTT. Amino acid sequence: CASSANGPAADTQYF.

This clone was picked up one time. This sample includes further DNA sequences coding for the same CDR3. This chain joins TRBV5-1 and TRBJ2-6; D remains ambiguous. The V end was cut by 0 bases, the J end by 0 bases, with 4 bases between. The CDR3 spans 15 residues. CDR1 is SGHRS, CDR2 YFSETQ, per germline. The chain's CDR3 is CASSLAGSGANVLTF. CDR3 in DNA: TGCGCCAGCAGCTTGGCCGGCTCTGGGGCCAACGTCCTGACTTTC. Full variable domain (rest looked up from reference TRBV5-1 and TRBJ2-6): KAGVTQTPRYLIKTRGQQVTLSCSPISGHRSVSWYQQTPGQGLQFLFEYFSETQRNKGNFPGRFSGRQFSNSRSEMNVSTLELGDSALYLCASSLAGSGANVLTFGAGSRLTVL.

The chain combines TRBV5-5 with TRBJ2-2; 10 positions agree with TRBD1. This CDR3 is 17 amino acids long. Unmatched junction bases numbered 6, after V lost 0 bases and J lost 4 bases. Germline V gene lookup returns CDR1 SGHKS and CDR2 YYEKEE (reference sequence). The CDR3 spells CASSLEGTGVVTGELFF. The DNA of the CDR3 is TGTGCCAGCAGCTTGGAGGGGACAGGGGTCGTCACCGGGGAGCTGTTTTTT. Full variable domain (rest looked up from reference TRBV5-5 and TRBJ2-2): DAGVTQSPTHLIKTRGQQVTLRCSPISGHKSVSWYQQVLGQGPQFIFQYYEKEERGRGNFPDRFSARQFPNYSSELNVNALLLGDSALYLCASSLEGTGVVTGELFFGEGSRLTVL.

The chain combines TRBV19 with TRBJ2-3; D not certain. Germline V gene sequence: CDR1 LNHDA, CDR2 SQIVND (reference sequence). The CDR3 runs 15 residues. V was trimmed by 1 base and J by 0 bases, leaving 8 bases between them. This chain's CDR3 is CASSIGGSSTDTQYF. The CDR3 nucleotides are TGTGCCAGTAGTATAGGCGGATCTAGCACAGATACGCAGTATTTT.

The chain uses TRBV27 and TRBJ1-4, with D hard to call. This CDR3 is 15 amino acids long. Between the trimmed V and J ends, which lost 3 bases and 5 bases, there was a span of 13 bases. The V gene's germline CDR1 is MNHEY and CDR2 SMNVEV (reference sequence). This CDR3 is CASSLGRRRNEKLFF. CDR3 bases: TGTGCCAGCAGTTTGGGGAGGAGGAGAAATGAAAAACTGTTTTTT.

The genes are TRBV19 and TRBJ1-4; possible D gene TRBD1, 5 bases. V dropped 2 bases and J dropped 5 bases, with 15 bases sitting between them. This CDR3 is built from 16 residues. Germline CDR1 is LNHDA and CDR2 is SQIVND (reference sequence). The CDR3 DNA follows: TGTGCCAGTAGTATACCAGGGAGGCCGCAAAATGAAAAACTGTTTTTT. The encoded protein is CASSIPGRPQNEKLFF.

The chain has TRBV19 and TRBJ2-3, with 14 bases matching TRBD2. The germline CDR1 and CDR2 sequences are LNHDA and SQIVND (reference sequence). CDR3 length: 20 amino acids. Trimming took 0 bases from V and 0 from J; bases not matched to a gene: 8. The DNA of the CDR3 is TGTGCCAGTAGTATAGATTCCCTGGGACTAGCGGGGGCGAGCACAGATACGCAGTATTTT. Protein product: CASSIDSLGLAGASTDTQYF.

The CDR3 reads CASSTGQGGTEAFF. DNA of the CDR3: TGTGCCAGTAGTACCGGACAGGGGGGCACTGAAGCTTTCTTT. The chain carries TRBV19 and TRBJ1-1; 10 positions match TRBD1. The CDR3 contains 14 residues. The V and J ends lost 4 bases and 4 bases, in that order; junction bases with no gene match: 3. Germline CDR1 is LNHDA and CDR2 is SQIVND (reference sequence). Combining the CDR3 with reference TRBV19 and TRBJ1-1 gives the whole variable domain DGGITQSPKYLFRKEGQNVTLSCEQNLNHDAMYWYRQDPGQGLRLIYYSQIVNDFQKGDIAEGYSVSREKKESFPLTVTSAQKNPTAFYLCASSTGQGGTEAFFGQGTRLTVV.

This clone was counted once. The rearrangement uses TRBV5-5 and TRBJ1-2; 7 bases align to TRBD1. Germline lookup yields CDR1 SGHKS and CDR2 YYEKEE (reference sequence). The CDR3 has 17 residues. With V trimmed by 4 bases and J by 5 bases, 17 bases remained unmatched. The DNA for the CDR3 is TGTGCCAGCAGCCTCCTCGTTACAGGGGCTCTCCCTTATGGCTACACCTTC. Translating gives CASSLLVTGALPYGYTF.

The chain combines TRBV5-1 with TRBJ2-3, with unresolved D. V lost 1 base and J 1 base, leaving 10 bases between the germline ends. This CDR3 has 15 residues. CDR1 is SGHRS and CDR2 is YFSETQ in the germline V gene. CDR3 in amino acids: CASSLSSLGTDTQYF. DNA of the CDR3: TGCGCCAGCAGCTTGTCATCACTGGGCACAGATACGCAGTATTTT.

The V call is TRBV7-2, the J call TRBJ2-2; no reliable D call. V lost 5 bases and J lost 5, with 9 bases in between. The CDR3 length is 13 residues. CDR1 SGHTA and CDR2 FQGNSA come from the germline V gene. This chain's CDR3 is CASSPFETGELFF. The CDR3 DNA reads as TGTGCCAGCAGCCCCTTCGAGACCGGGGAGCTGTTTTTT.

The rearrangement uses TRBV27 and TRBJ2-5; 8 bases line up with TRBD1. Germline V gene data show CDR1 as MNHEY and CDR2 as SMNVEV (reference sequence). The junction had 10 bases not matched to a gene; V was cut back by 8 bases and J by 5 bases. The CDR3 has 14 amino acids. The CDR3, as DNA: TGTGCCAGCTCTTTAGACAGGGGCGGGGAGACCCAGTACTTC. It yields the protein CASSLDRGGETQYF.

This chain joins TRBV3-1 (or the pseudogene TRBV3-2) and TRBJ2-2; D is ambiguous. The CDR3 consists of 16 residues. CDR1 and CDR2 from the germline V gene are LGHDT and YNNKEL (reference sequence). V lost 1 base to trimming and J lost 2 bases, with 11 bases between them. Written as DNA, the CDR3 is TGTGCCAGCAGCCAAGGTCTAGGAGACAACACCGGGGAGCTGTTTTTT. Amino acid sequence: CASSQGLGDNTGELFF.

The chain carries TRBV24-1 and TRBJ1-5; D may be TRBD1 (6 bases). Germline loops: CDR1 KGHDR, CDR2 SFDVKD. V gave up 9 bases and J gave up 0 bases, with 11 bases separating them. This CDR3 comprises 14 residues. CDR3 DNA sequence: TGTGCCACCGCCGGGACATATAGCAATCAGCCCCAGCATTTT. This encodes CATAGTYSNQPQHF.

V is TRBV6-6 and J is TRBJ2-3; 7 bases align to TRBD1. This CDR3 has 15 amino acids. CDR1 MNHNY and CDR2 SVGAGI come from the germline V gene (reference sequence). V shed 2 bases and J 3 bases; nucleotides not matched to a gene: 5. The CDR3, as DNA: TGTGCCAGCAGTTACGGGAACAGGGGTACAGATACGCAGTATTTT. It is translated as CASSYGNRGTDTQYF.

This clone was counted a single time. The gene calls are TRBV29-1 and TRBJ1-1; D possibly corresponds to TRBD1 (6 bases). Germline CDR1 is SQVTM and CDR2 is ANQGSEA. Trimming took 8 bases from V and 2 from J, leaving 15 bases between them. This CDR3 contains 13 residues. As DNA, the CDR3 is TGCAGCTTTCGGCAGGGGATTAACACTGAAGCTTTCTTT. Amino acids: CSFRQGINTEAFF.

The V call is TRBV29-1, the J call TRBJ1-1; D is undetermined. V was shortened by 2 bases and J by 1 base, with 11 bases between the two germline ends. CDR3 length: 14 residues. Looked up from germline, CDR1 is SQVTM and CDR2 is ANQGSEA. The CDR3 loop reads CSVEKIAGNTEAFF. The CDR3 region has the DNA TGCAGCGTTGAAAAGATTGCAGGGAACACTGAAGCTTTCTTT.

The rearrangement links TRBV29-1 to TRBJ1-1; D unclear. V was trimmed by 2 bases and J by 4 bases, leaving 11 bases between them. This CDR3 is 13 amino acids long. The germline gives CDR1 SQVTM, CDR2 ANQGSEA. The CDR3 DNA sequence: TGCAGCGTTGAACACTTCGGTGGCACTGAAGCTTTCTTT. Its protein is CSVEHFGGTEAFF.

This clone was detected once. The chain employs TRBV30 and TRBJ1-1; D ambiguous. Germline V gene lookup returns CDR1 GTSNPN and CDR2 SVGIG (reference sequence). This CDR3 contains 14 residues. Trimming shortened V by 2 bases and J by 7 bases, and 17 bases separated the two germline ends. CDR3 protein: CAWSPPLTGYEAFF. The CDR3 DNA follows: TGTGCCTGGAGTCCTCCACTGACTGGCTATGAAGCTTTCTTT.

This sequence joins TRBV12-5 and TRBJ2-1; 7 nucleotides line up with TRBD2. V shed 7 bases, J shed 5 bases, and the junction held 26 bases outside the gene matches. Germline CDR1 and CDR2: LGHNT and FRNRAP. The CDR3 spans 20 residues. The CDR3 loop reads CASALPGRAHLNLHHNEQFF. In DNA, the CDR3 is TGTGCTAGTGCCCTTCCTGGGAGGGCCCACCTTAATCTTCACCACAATGAGCAGTTCTTC.

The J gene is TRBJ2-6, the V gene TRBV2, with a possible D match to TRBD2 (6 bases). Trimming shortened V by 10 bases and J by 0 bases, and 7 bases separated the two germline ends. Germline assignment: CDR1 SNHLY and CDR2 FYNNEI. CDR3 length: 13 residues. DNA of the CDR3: TGTGCCACCGGGAGCTCTGGGGCCAACGTCCTGACTTTC. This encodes CATGSSGANVLTF. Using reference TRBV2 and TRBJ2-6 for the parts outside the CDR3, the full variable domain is EPEVTQTPSHQVTQMGQEVILRCVPISNHLYFYWYRQILGQKVEFLVSFYNNEISEKSEIFDDQFSVERPDGSNFTLKIRSTKLEDSAMYFCATGSSGANVLTFGAGSRLTVL.

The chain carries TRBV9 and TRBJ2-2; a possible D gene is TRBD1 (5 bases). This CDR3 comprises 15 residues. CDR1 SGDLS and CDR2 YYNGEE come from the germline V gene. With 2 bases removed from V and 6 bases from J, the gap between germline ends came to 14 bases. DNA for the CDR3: TGTGCCAGCAGCGTTCAACAGGTGCGGCCCGGGGAGCTGTTTTTT. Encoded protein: CASSVQQVRPGELFF.

CDR3: CATSDLSGRGGANNEQFF. In DNA, the CDR3 is TGTGCCACCAGTGATTTGTCAGGACGCGGAGGGGCTAACAATGAGCAGTTCTTC. This chain joins TRBV24-1 and TRBJ2-1; TRBD2 might be the D (6 bases). Trimming stripped 0 bases from V and 5 bases from J, with 19 bases between. The CDR3 contains 18 residues. The V gene's germline CDR1 is KGHDR and CDR2 SFDVKD.

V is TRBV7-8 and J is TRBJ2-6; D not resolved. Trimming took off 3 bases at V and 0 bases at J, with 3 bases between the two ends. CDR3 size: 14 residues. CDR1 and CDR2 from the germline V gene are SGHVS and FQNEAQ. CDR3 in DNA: TGTGCCAGCAGCTTCATCTCTGGGGCCAACGTCCTGACTTTC. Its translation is CASSFISGANVLTF. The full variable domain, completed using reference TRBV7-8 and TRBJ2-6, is GAGVSQSPRYKVAKRGQDVALRCDPISGHVSLFWYQQALGQGPEFLTYFQNEAQLDKSGLPSDRFFAERPEGSVSTLKIQRTQQEDSAVYLCASSFISGANVLTFGAGSRLTVL.